This T cell receptor (beta chain) was captured in a study of blood T cell repertoires in COVID-19. About the study: Samples came from the United States, Italy and Spain, spanning acute and convalescent COVID-19. Sources were T cells, B-cell-depleted T cells, or PBMCs; the material itself was cDNA or gDNA.

This CDR3 is built from 16 residues. The germline gives CDR1 SGHVS, CDR2 FQNEAQ. Losses at the gene ends were 2 bases for V and 1 base for J; bases not matched to a gene: 6. In the authors' workflow: Estimation of nucleated cell counts was performed using reference gene primer amplification. Repertoires were generated with immunoSEQ multiplex PCR, while TCRdb's copy carries only in-frame clones and drops some. The V and J calls and clone size are taken from that table; D and trimming were inferred from the DNA. Of 140,000 to 150,000 clones in the sample, about 88% are singletons; the top ten hold around 2.5%.

Sequencing was carried out using peripheral blood. This chain uses TRBV7-8 with TRBJ1-1; 8 bases map to TRBD1. The receptor was derived from a human donor with acute or convalescent COVID-19. The donor label of this sample is uncertain. The CDR3 DNA reads TGTGCCAGCAGCTTATCAGGGGGCGGTGGGAACACTGAAGCTTTCTTT. Translation gives CASSLSGGGGNTEAFF.